Each of the 27 T cell receptor beta chains below was sequenced from the same sample in a study of cytomegalovirus exposure and HLA in healthy donors. Primers included in the PCR were 60 Vbeta and 13 Jbeta primers. Data came from immunoSEQ multiplex PCR; TCRdb stores just in-frame clones and leaves some out. The data show 130,000 or so clones, and the top ten clones hold about 2.2%. The sequenced material came from PBMCs. The receptors originated from a woman aged 18-29 years in good health and CMV-seronegative.

The chain couples TRBV6-1 to TRBJ1-2; no clear D. The CDR3 is 15 amino acids. Germline V lookup: CDR1 MNHNS, CDR2 SASEGT. Deletions cut 1 base from V and 2 bases from J, with 11 bases between. The CDR3 DNA is TGTGCCAGCAGTGAAGAGGCGTTCGGGAACTATGGCTACACCTTC. As protein: CASSEEAFGNYGYTF.

J is TRBJ1-1 and V is TRBV19, with D tentatively TRBD1 (5 bases). The CDR3 has 11 amino acids. Trimming removed 3 bases at V and 10 bases at J, with 9 bases between. CDR1 LNHDA and CDR2 SQIVND come from the germline V gene (reference sequence). The CDR3 bases are TGTGCCAGTAGTATCTGGGGGGGAGCTTTCTTT. Its translation: CASSIWGGAFF.

The chain uses TRBV19 and TRBJ1-4; possible D gene TRBD1, 6 bases. The germline V gene encodes CDR1 LNHDA and CDR2 SQIVND (reference sequence). V shed 3 bases and J shed 5 bases, with 13 bases lying between them. This CDR3 spans 15 amino acids. The CDR3 DNA sequence: TGTGCCAGTAGTATCCCCGGACAGCTCAATGAAAAACTGTTTTTT. Translating gives CASSIPGQLNEKLFF.

The J gene is TRBJ2-7, the V gene TRBV6-6; possibly TRBD2 for D (5 bases). The CDR3 is 13 amino acids. Germline V lookup: CDR1 MNHNY, CDR2 SVGAGI (reference sequence). Trimming cost V 6 bases and J 0 bases, with 9 bases left between them. CDR3 sequence (DNA): TGTGCCAGCAGGATAGGGAGCTCCTACGAGCAGTACGTC. This gives the protein CASRIGSSYEQYV.

V and J are TRBV28 and TRBJ1-6, with D maybe TRBD1 (6 bases). Trimming took 3 bases from V and 14 from J, leaving 17 bases between them. Germline V lookup: CDR1 MDHEN, CDR2 SYDVKM. CDR3 length: 14 residues. CDR3 region: CASSFGRGGISLHF. CDR3 DNA sequence: TGTGCCAGCAGTTTCGGCAGGGGTGGGATTTCCCTCCACTTT. Using reference TRBV28 and TRBJ1-6 for the parts outside the CDR3, the full variable domain is DVKVTQSSRYLVKRTGEKVFLECVQDMDHENMFWYRQDPGLGLRLIYFSYDVKMKEKGDIPEGYSVSREKKERFSLILESASTNQTSMYLCASSFGRGGISLHFGNGTRLTVT.

The rearrangement uses TRBV7-2 and TRBJ2-1, with TRBD2 matching over 16 bases. The CDR3 sequence is 16 residues long. With V trimmed by 5 bases and J by 7 bases, 5 bases remained unmatched. Looked up from germline, CDR1 is SGHTA and CDR2 is FQGNSA. The CDR3 DNA reads TGTGCCAGCAGCCCGGGACTAGCGGGAGGGCAGAATGAGCAGTTCTTC. Its translation is CASSPGLAGGQNEQFF.

The chain recombines TRBV18 with TRBJ1-1; 8 bases line up with TRBD1. The CDR3 runs 15 residues. Germline trimming cut 3 bases from V and 5 bases from J; bases unmatched to any gene: 8. Germline V gene sequence: CDR1 KGHSH, CDR2 LQKENI. This chain's CDR3 is CASSPMTGAGTEAFF. In nucleotides, the CDR3 is TGTGCCAGCTCACCGATGACAGGGGCGGGGACTGAAGCTTTCTTT.

The rearrangement joins TRBV9 to TRBJ1-1; 11 nucleotides match TRBD1. The V gene end was trimmed by 3 bases and the J gene end by 6 bases; junction bases not matched to a gene: 4. CDR3 length equals 14 residues. CDR1 and CDR2 from the germline V gene are SGDLS and YYNGEE. The CDR3 region has the DNA TGTGCCAGCAGCGCGGGGGACAGGGGGGCTGAAGCTTTCTTT. Encoded protein: CASSAGDRGAEAFF.

The chain recombines TRBV7-2 with TRBJ2-3, with D unresolved. Germline V gene sequence: CDR1 SGHTA, CDR2 FQGNSA. V was cut by 3 bases and J by 4 bases, with 8 bases left in between. The CDR3 contains 13 residues. The CDR3 sequence: CASSFVTADTQYF. Here the CDR3 DNA reads TGTGCCAGCAGCTTCGTAACAGCAGATACGCAGTATTTT.

The chain has TRBV19 and TRBJ1-5; 8 bases are shared with TRBD1. Germline assignment: CDR1 LNHDA and CDR2 SQIVND (reference sequence). The J segment lost 6 bases and the V segment lost 3 bases, leaving 7 bases of the junction unmatched. The CDR3 contains 15 residues. DNA for the CDR3: TGTGCCAGTAGTATGGGGCAGGGGGCAGGTCAGCCCCAGCATTTT. This translates into CASSMGQGAGQPQHF.

J is TRBJ2-2 and V is TRBV18; 10 bases are a match to TRBD1. J was trimmed by 4 bases and V by 5 bases; bases with no gene match: 7. Germline V gives CDR1 KGHSH, CDR2 LQKENI. CDR3 length: 16 residues. The chain's CDR3 is CASSTLDRGVTGELFF. In DNA form, the CDR3 reads TGTGCCAGCTCAACACTGGACAGGGGGGTCACCGGGGAGCTGTTTTTT. Together with reference TRBV18 and TRBJ2-2, the CDR3 gives the full variable domain: NAGVMQNPRHLVRRRGQEARLRCSPMKGHSHVYWYRQLPEEGLKFMVYLQKENIIDESGMPKERFSAEFPKEGPSILRIQQVVRGDSAAYFCASSTLDRGVTGELFFGEGSRLTVL.

This chain uses TRBV4-1 with TRBJ2-2, with D possibly matching TRBD2 (6 bases). This CDR3 has 18 amino acids. Germline V lookup: CDR1 MGHRA, CDR2 YSYEKL. V was shortened by 1 base and J by 3 bases, with 18 bases between the two germline ends. In nucleotides, the CDR3 is TGCGCCAGCAGCCAAGGCCCGTTTAGCGGACAAGACACCGGGGAGCTGTTTTTT. It codes for CASSQGPFSGQDTGELFF.

The V call is TRBV10-3, the J call TRBJ2-3; a possible D gene is TRBD1 (6 bases). The ends were cut back, 4 bases at V and 6 bases at J, with 14 bases in the middle. The CDR3 loop spans 14 amino acids. Germline CDR1 and CDR2: ENHRY and SYGVKD. In nucleotides, the CDR3 is TGTGCCATCAGTGGAGTGGGGGCGCTTGATACGCAGTATTTT. Protein sequence: CAISGVGALDTQYF.

CDR3: CASTKTGGYGQPQHF. In DNA, the CDR3 is TGTGCCAGCACAAAGACAGGGGGGTATGGTCAGCCCCAGCATTTT. The chain joins TRBV27 to TRBJ1-5; 9 bases agree with TRBD1. The CDR3 has 15 residues. CDR1 MNHEY and CDR2 SMNVEV come from the germline V gene (reference sequence). V lost 7 bases to trimming and J lost 6 bases; unmatched junction nucleotides: 10.

This sequence joins TRBV7-8 and TRBJ2-2, with 10 bases identical to TRBD2. The length of the CDR3 is 18 residues. Germline lookup yields CDR1 SGHVS and CDR2 FQNEAQ. The trim removed 2 bases at V and 4 bases at J, leaving 10 bases unmatched. This CDR3 reads CASSLLAGGRGSTGELFF. In nucleotides, the CDR3 is TGTGCCAGCAGCTTATTAGCGGGAGGAAGGGGAAGCACCGGGGAGCTGTTTTTT.

The V call is TRBV28, the J call TRBJ2-7, with 9 bases matching TRBD1. CDR3 length equals 16 residues. In germline, CDR1 is MDHEN, CDR2 SYDVKM. Trimming removed 6 bases from V and 2 bases from J; junction bases left unmatched: 11. CDR3 region: CASRLQTRQGAYEQYF. Written as DNA, the CDR3 is TGTGCCAGCAGATTACAGACTCGACAGGGGGCCTACGAGCAGTACTTC.

The chain couples TRBV10-3 to TRBJ2-7, with TRBD2 matching over 8 bases. Germline V gene lookup returns CDR1 ENHRY and CDR2 SYGVKD. CDR3 length equals 13 residues. The V gene end was trimmed by 4 bases and the J gene end by 3 bases; junction bases not matched to a gene: 2. The CDR3 coding sequence is TGTGCCATCAGTGGCGGGACTAGCTACGAGCAGTACTTC. This codes for CAISGGTSYEQYF.

CDR3 protein: CASSLEGGAGEKLFF. The DNA of the CDR3 is TGTGCCAGCAGCTTAGAAGGGGGGGCCGGCGAAAAACTGTTTTTT. The chain links TRBV7-9 to TRBJ1-4; maybe TRBD1 (6 bases). V dropped 1 base and J dropped 8 bases, with 14 bases sitting between them. CDR1 is SEHNR, CDR2 FQNEAQ, per germline (reference sequence). The CDR3 has 15 residues.

Here the CDR3 DNA reads TGTGCCAGCAGCGTAGTATCAGCGGGGGATACGCAGTATTTT. Encoded protein: CASSVVSAGDTQYF. The chain recombines TRBV9 with TRBJ2-3; 7 nucleotides agree with TRBD2. The CDR3 has 14 residues. Germline CDR1 is SGDLS and CDR2 is YYNGEE. V shed 0 bases and J 6 bases; nucleotides not matched to a gene: 4.

V is TRBV7-3 and J is TRBJ2-3; a weak D match, TRBD2 (6 bases). This CDR3 is 14 amino acids long. CDR1 SGHTA and CDR2 FQGTGA come from the germline V gene. Trimming took 5 bases from V and 1 from J, leaving 10 bases between them. CDR3 loop: CASSPGLRTDTQYF. The CDR3 DNA sequence: TGTGCCAGCAGCCCAGGACTACGCACAGATACGCAGTATTTT.

V and J are TRBV7-9 and TRBJ2-4, with a possible D match to TRBD1 (6 bases). V lost 4 bases, J lost 4 bases, and 14 bases lay in between. The CDR3 is 15 residues long. Germline loops: CDR1 SEHNR, CDR2 FQNEAQ (reference sequence). CDR3: CASSSYRDTKNIQYF. The CDR3 DNA reads TGTGCCAGCAGCTCCTACCGGGACACGAAAAACATTCAGTACTTC.

The CDR3 region is CASSPVGLAGFYEQYF. The CDR3 nucleotides are TGCGCCAGCAGCCCGGTCGGACTAGCGGGGTTCTACGAGCAGTACTTC. The chain employs TRBV5-1 and TRBJ2-7; the match to TRBD2 covers 12 bases. This CDR3 spans 16 amino acids. The J segment lost 3 bases and the V segment lost 4 bases, leaving 8 bases of the junction unmatched. Germline-derived CDR1 and CDR2 are SGHRS and YFSETQ.

This chain connects TRBV6-5 to TRBJ1-5; TRBD1 matches at 9 bases. Looked up from germline, CDR1 is MNHEY and CDR2 is SVGAGI. This CDR3 comprises 13 residues. The V and J ends lost 10 bases and 6 bases, in that order; junction bases with no gene match: 7. CDR3 residues: CATRDRDGQPQHF. Here the CDR3 DNA reads TGTGCCACCCGGGACAGGGACGGTCAGCCCCAGCATTTT.

The chain is built from TRBV7-2 and TRBJ2-1; maybe TRBD1 (6 bases). Germline loops: CDR1 SGHTA, CDR2 FQGNSA. V shed 11 bases and J shed 0 bases, with 14 bases lying between them. The CDR3 totals 14 residues. The CDR3 loop reads CASCMDSSYNEQFF. For the CDR3, the DNA is TGTGCCTCGTGTATGGACAGCTCCTACAATGAGCAGTTCTTC.

The chain couples TRBV11-3 to TRBJ2-5; 7 bases line up with TRBD1. The V segment lost 1 base and the J segment 4 bases; nucleotides outside the gene matches: 6. Germline loops: CDR1 SGHNT, CDR2 YENEEA. The CDR3 spans 15 residues. The CDR3, as DNA: TGTGCCAGCAGCTTAGGGGGACAGTCACGAGAGACCCAGTACTTC. This translates into CASSLGGQSRETQYF.

The V gene is TRBV15, the J gene TRBJ1-3; TRBD1 aligns across 10 bases. The J segment lost 4 bases and the V segment lost 8 bases, leaving 8 bases of the junction unmatched. This CDR3 has 15 amino acids. Germline V CDR1 and CDR2: LNHNV, YYDKDF (reference sequence). DNA for the CDR3: TGTGCCACCGCCCGGGACAGGGGTTTCGGAAACACCATATATTTT. Translation gives CATARDRGFGNTIYF.

The chain combines TRBV27 with TRBJ2-5; D is undetermined. The CDR3 is made up of 15 amino acids. V gave up 5 bases and J gave up 5 bases, with 18 bases separating them. Germline CDR1 MNHEY, CDR2 SMNVEV (reference sequence). CDR3 DNA: TGTGCCAGCAGTCCATTGACACCTCCCCGGGAGACCCAGTACTTC. It specifies CASSPLTPPRETQYF.